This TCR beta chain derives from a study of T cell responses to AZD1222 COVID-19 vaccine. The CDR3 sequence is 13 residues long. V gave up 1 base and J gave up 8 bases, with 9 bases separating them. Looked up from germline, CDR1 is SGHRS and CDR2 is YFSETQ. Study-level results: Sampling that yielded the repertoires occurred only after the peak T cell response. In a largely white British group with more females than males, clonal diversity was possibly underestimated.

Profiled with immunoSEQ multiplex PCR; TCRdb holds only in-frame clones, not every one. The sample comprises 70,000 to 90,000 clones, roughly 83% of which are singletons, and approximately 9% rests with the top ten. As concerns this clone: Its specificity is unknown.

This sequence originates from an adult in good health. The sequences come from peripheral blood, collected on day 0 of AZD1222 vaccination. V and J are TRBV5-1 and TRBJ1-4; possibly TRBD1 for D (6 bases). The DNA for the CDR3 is TGCGCCAGCAGCTTGACAGGGTGGGAAAAACTGTTTTTT. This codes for CASSLTGWEKLFF.